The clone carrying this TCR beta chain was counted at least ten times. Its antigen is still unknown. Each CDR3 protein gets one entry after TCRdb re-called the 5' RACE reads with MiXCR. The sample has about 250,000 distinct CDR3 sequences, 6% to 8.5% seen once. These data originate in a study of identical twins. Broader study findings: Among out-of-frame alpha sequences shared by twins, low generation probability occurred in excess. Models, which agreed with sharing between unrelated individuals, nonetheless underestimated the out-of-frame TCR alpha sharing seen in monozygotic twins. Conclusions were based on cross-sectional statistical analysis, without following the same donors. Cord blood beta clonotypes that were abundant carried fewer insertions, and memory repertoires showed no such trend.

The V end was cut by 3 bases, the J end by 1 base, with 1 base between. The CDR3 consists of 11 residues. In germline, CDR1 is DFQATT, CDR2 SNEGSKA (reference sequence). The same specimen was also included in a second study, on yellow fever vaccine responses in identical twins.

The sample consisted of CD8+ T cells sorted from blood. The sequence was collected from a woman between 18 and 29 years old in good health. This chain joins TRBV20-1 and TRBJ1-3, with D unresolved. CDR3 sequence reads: CSARSGNTIYF. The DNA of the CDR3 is TGCAGTGCTAGGTCTGGAAACACCATATATTTT.